The present TCR beta chain was sequenced within a study of early T cells in non-severe SARS-CoV-2 infection. At the level of the study: From unsorted whole blood, bulk RNA was sequenced, and the chains remained unpaired. Study-level points and caveats: Sequences matched to VDJdb favored anti-spike CD8 responses, while private and CD4 specificities were missed.

Unique molecular identifier tags were affixed to discrete cDNA molecules. TCRdb re-called the 5' RACE reads with MiXCR, one entry per CDR3 protein. The data hold 55,000 or so distinct CDR3 sequences, with around 6.6% observed a single time. There are 13 residues in the CDR3. CDR1 and CDR2 from the germline V gene are KGHSH and LQKENI. Trimming shortened V by 4 bases and J by 6 bases, and 12 bases separated the two germline ends. This clonotype was seen at least ten times. No antigen is known for it. The receptor was derived from an adult who was a healthcare worker with PCR-confirmed SARS-CoV-2 infection or an uninfected control (not recorded which). The sequenced sample was whole blood, obtained at baseline. This sequence joins TRBV18 and TRBJ1-1, with D maybe TRBD1 (6 bases). The CDR3 here is CASSLQGSAEAFF. In DNA form, the CDR3 reads TGTGCCAGCTCACTACAGGGTTCTGCTGAAGCTTTCTTT.